Listed here are 9 T cell receptor beta chains from one sample, sequenced in a study of T cell repertoires and Cas9 in healthy adults. Only in-frame clones appear in the TCRdb table, and some are missing; sequencing was by immunoSEQ multiplex PCR. The data hold tens of thousands of clones, with about nine tenths observed a single time. Sequencing was done on a sample of CD4+ effector T cells (CD127+, CD25-, CD137-, CD154-) from PBMCs; culture status not recorded. These receptors originate from a human donor in good health.

The chain employs TRBV5-6 and TRBJ2-3; 7 nucleotides agree with TRBD2. The CDR3 is 15 amino acids. Trimming took 0 bases from V and 0 from J; bases not matched to a gene: 1. Germline V gives CDR1 SGHDT, CDR2 YYEEEE. The CDR3 protein is CASSLGGGSTDTQYF. CDR3 sequence (DNA): TGTGCCAGCAGCTTGGGCGGGGGTAGCACAGATACGCAGTATTTT.

This chain connects TRBV11-2 to TRBJ2-5; D gene uncertain. Trimming shortened V by 0 bases and J by 1 base, and 9 bases separated the two germline ends. CDR1 SGHAT and CDR2 FQNNGV come from the germline V gene. This CDR3 is 15 amino acids long. This CDR3 reads CASSLEGSVQETQYF. CDR3 DNA: TGTGCCAGCAGCTTAGAAGGTTCGGTCCAAGAGACCCAGTACTTC.

J is TRBJ1-6 and V is TRBV18; no reliable D call. Germline CDR1 KGHSH, CDR2 LQKENI. This CDR3 comprises 12 residues. Trimming removed 4 bases from V and 8 bases from J, with 6 bases in between. CDR3 nucleotide sequence: TGTGCCAGCTCACTTGGGGATTCACCCCTCCACTTT. This sequence encodes CASSLGDSPLHF.

The chain uses TRBV7-9 and TRBJ1-1; no definite D call. The CDR3 loop spans 13 amino acids. V dropped 5 bases and J dropped 4 bases, with 11 bases sitting between them. The germline V gene encodes CDR1 SEHNR and CDR2 FQNEAQ (reference sequence). This CDR3 is CASSEGMATEAFF. The DNA of the CDR3 is TGTGCCAGCAGCGAGGGAATGGCCACTGAAGCTTTCTTT. Variable domain in full (rest from reference TRBV7-9 and TRBJ1-1): DTGVSQNPRHKITKRGQNVTFRCDPISEHNRLYWYRQTLGQGPEFLTYFQNEAQLEKSRLLSDRFSAERPKGSFSTLEIQRTEQGDSAMYLCASSEGMATEAFFGQGTRLTVV.

V and J are TRBV15 and TRBJ1-4; D unclear. The germline gives CDR1 LNHNV, CDR2 YYDKDF (reference sequence). V was clipped by 6 bases and J by 8 bases, with 4 bases between them. There are 10 residues in the CDR3. CDR3 coding DNA: TGTGCCACCAGGGGCGAAAAACTGTTTTTT. Its translation: CATRGEKLFF. Variable domain in full (rest from reference TRBV15 and TRBJ1-4): DAMVIQNPRYQVTQFGKPVTLSCSQTLNHNVMYWYQQKSSQAPKLLFHYYDKDFNNEADTPDNFQSRRPNTSFCFLDIRSPGLGDTAMYLCATRGEKLFFGSGTQLSVL.

This chain connects TRBV29-1 to TRBJ2-7; D gene uncertain. The CDR3 is made up of 13 amino acids. Germline CDR1 reads SQVTM; CDR2 reads ANQGSEA. With 0 bases removed from V and 7 bases from J, the gap between germline ends came to 13 bases. The CDR3 here is CSVEDPSAGEQYF. CDR3 coding DNA: TGCAGCGTTGAAGACCCCTCGGCCGGGGAGCAGTACTTC.

The chain combines TRBV7-9 with TRBJ2-5; TRBD2 might be the D (5 bases). TRBJ2-7 explains the end of the DNA better; the J call may be wrong. CDR1 is SEHNR and CDR2 is FQNEAQ in the germline V gene (reference sequence). The CDR3 runs 14 residues. For the CDR3, the DNA is TGTGCCAGCAGCCAAACTAGGAGCACCTACGAGCAGTACTTC. Translation: CASSQTRSTYEQYF.

This rearrangement joins TRBV25-1 to TRBJ2-7; the D gene is possibly TRBD2 (6 bases). The germline V and J ends were trimmed by 4 bases and 0 bases, with 16 bases remaining between them. Germline V gene lookup returns CDR1 MGHDK and CDR2 SYGVNS. The CDR3 sequence is 16 residues long. The CDR3 is CASSGGATRSSYEQYF. CDR3 nucleotide sequence: TGTGCCAGCAGTGGCGGGGCCACTCGGAGCTCCTACGAGCAGTACTTC.

The chain is built from TRBV19 and TRBJ1-2; D gene uncertain. The germline V and J ends were trimmed by 5 bases and 7 bases, with 11 bases remaining between them. The CDR3 runs to 12 residues. Germline CDR1 is LNHDA and CDR2 is SQIVND (reference sequence). This chain's CDR3 is CASSYVLGGYTF. The CDR3 bases are TGTGCCAGTAGTTATGTTTTGGGTGGCTACACCTTC.